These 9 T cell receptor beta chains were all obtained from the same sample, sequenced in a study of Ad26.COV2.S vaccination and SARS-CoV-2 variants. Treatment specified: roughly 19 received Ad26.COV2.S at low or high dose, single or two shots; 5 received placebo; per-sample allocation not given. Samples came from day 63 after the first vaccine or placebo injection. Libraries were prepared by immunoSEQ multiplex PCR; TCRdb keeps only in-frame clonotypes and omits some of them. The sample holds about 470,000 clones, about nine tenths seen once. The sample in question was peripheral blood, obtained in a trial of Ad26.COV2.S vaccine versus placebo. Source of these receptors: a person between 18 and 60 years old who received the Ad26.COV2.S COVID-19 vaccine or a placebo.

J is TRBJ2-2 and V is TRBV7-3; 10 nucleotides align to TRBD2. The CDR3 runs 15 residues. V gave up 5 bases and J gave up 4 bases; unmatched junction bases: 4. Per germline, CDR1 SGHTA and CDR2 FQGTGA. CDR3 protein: CASSPSGRTTGELFF. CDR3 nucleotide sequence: TGTGCCAGCAGCCCTAGCGGGAGAACCACCGGGGAGCTGTTTTTT.

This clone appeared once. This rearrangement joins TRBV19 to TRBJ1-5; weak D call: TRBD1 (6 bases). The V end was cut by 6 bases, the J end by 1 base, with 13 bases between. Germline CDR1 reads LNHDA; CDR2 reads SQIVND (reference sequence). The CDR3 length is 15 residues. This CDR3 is CASRQGGGSNQPQHF. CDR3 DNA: TGTGCCAGTAGACAGGGCGGGGGGAGCAATCAGCCCCAGCATTTT.

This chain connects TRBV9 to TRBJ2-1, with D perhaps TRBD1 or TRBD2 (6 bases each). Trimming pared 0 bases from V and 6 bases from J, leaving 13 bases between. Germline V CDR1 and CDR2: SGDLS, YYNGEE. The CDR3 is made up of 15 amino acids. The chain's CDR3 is CASSVGGATSNEQFF. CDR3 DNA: TGTGCCAGCAGCGTAGGGGGGGCAACAAGCAATGAGCAGTTCTTC.

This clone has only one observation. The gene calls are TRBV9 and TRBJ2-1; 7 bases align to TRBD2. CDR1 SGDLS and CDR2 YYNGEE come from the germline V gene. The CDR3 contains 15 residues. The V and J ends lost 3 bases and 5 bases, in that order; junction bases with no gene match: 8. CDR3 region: CASSAGGGSHNEQFF. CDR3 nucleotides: TGTGCCAGCAGCGCAGGAGGCGGGAGCCACAATGAGCAGTTCTTC. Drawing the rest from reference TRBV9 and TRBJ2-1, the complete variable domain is DSGVTQTPKHLITATGQRVTLRCSPRSGDLSVYWYQQSLDQGLQFLIQYYNGEERAKGNILERFSAQQFPDLHSELNLSSLELGDSALYFCASSAGGGSHNEQFFGPGTRLTVL.

The CDR3 DNA reads TGCAGCGTTGTCGGGCTCGGGACAGGGGCTTCCTACGAGCAGTACTTC. It specifies CSVVGLGTGASYEQYF. V and J are TRBV29-1 and TRBJ2-7; TRBD1 aligns across 10 bases. Per germline, CDR1 SQVTM and CDR2 ANQGSEA. This CDR3 spans 16 amino acids. The trim removed 4 bases at V and 1 base at J, leaving 10 bases unmatched.

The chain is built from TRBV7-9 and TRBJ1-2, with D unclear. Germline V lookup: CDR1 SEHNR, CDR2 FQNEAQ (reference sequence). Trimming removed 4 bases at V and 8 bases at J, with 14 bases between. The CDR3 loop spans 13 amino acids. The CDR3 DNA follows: TGTGCCAGCAGCTCAAGGCTGGGTGGCGGCTACACCTTC. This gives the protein CASSSRLGGGYTF.

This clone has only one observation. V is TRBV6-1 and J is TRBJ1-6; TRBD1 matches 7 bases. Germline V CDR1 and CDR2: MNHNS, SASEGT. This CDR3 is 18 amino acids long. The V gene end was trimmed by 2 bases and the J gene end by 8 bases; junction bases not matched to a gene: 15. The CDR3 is CASSETPLDRANYSPLHF. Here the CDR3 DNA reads TGTGCCAGCAGTGAAACCCCTCTCGACAGGGCTAATTATTCACCCCTCCACTTT.

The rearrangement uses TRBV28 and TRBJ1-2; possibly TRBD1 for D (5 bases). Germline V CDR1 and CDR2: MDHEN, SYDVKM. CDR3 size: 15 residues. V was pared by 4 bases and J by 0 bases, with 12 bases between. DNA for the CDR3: TGTGCCAGCAGTTCCCCCGGGACTTCTAACTATGGCTACACCTTC. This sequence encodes CASSSPGTSNYGYTF.

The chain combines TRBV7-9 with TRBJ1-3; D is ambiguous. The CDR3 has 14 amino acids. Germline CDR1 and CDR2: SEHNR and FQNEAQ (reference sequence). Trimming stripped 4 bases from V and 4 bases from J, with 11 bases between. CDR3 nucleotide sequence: TGTGCCAGCAGCTCCTGGTCTTCCGGAAACACCATATATTTT. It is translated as CASSSWSSGNTIYF. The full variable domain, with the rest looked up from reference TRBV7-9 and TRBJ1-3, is DTGVSQNPRHKITKRGQNVTFRCDPISEHNRLYWYRQTLGQGPEFLTYFQNEAQLEKSRLLSDRFSAERPKGSFSTLEIQRTEQGDSAMYLCASSSWSSGNTIYFGEGSWLTVV.